The entry that follows covers one T cell receptor beta chain sequence. Germline loops: CDR1 KGHDR, CDR2 SFDVKD. The CDR3 has 15 amino acids. Combining a sample-barcoded 5' primer with a J-beta primer mix, a second PCR ran for about 7 to 11 cycles. TCRdb fed the 5' RACE reads into MiXCR, producing one record per CDR3 protein. Found here are hundreds of thousands of distinct CDR3 sequences, 25% of them singletons; the top ten hold 9.4%. This record comes from a study of blood T cells in healthy people across ages. The sample was also reused in another study, on T cells of mothers and their children.

The sample comprised blood. This chain links TRBV24-1 with TRBJ2-5, with D unresolved. The end of the DNA fits TRBJ2-7 better, so the J call may be wrong. The sequence derives from a boy younger than 18 in good health. The CDR3 DNA sequence: TGTGCCACCAGTGGTTCAGACTTGGTCCGGGACGAGCAGTACTTC. Translating gives CATSGSDLVRDEQYF.